The rows below give T cell receptor beta chains drawn from one sample of a study of CD8+CD57+ T cells in acquired aplastic anemia. TCRdb fed the reads into MiXCR, producing one record per CDR3 protein. This table holds about 180,000 distinct CDR3 sequences, less than 65% found once. Sequenced material: sorted CD4+, CD8+, or CD8+CD57+ T cells (not recorded which) from PBMCs. These receptors originate from a human donor with aplastic anemia. CDR3s include the opening cysteine and the closing phenylalanine or tryptophan. Each record gives: J gene, V gene, CDR3 length, D gene, clone size, CDR3 protein, CDR3 DNA. D genes are given only for firm matches. Clone size, where shown, is once, few, many, or a class for clones that have expanded.

TRBJ2-7	TRBV6-5	15	TRBD1	many	CAGSALGQGNHEQYF	TGTGCCGGCAGTGCCTTGGGACAGGGTAACCACGAGCAGTACTTC
TRBJ2-3	TRBV24-1	16	NA	NA	CATSDWQATVGDTQYF	TGTGCCACCAGTGATTGGCAGGCGACGGTGGGAGATACGCAGTATTTT
TRBJ2-5	TRBV7-9	14	NA	NA	CASREWDLGETQYF	TGTGCCAGCAGGGAATGGGATTTGGGAGAGACCCAGTACTTC
TRBJ2-5	TRBV3-1	14	NA	NA	CASSQDRSNQPQYF	TGTGCCAGCAGCCAAGATCGAAGCAATCAGCCCCAGTACTTC
TRBJ2-7	TRBV27	12	NA	NA	CACGAKDYEQYF	TGCGCCTGTGGGGCCAAGGACTACGAGCAGTACTTC
TRBJ2-1	TRBV29-1	12	NA	NA	CSVAQESLEQFF	TGCAGCGTTGCTCAGGAGAGTTTGGAGCAGTTCTTC
TRBJ2-7	TRBV25-1	14	NA	NA	CASRSRDAPYEQYF	TGTGCCAGCCGCAGCCGGGACGCCCCCTACGAGCAGTACTTC
TRBJ2-2	TRBV11-3	16	NA	NA	CASSLELGRNTGELFF	TGTGCCAGCAGCTTAGAGCTGGGCAGAAACACCGGGGAGCTGTTTTTT
TRBJ1-1	TRBV29-1	12	NA	NA	CSAEDYHTEAFF	TGCAGCGCAGAGGACTACCACACTGAAGCTTTCTTT
TRBJ2-3	TRBV7-3	14	NA	few	CASSLRRGADTQYF	TGTGCCAGTAGCTTACGTCGCGGTGCAGATACGCAGTATTTT
TRBJ2-3	TRBV4-2	15	TRBD2	NA	CASSPGLGGGDTQYF	TGTGCCAGCAGCCCTGGACTAGGAGGTGGGGATACGCAGTATTTT
TRBJ2-7	TRBV15	13	NA	many	CATSREIPYEQYF	TGTGCCACCAGCAGAGAAATCCCTTACGAGCAGTACTTC
TRBJ2-7	TRBV11-2	13	NA	NA	CASSRGISYEQYF	TGTGCCAGCAGCCGCGGAATCTCCTACGAGCAGTACTTC
TRBJ2-7	TRBV11-3	17	NA	NA	CASSPPGRRTGRTEQYF	TGTGCCAGCAGCCCCCCCGGGAGGCGAACAGGGCGCACCGAGCAGTACTTC
TRBJ2-2	TRBV19	14	NA	once	CASSAQANTGELFF	TGTGCCAGTAGTGCCCAGGCGAACACCGGGGAGCTGTTTTTT
TRBJ1-5	TRBV25-1	18	NA	NA	CAVAPGTPPSHSNQPQRF	NA
TRBJ2-5	TRBV7-2	13	NA	NA	CASSLGPKETQYF	TGTGCCAGCAGCTTGGGACCTAAAGAGACCCAGTACTTC
TRBJ2-7	TRBV20-1	13	NA	NA	CSAKNGSTYEQYF	TGCAGTGCTAAGAACGGGAGTACTTACGAGCAGTACTTC
TRBJ1-4	TRBV7-2	12	NA	few	CASSPDRKGLFF	TGTGCCAGCAGCCCCGACAGGAAAGGGCTGTTTTTT
TRBJ2-7	TRBV19	16	NA	NA	CASSMAEGFLSYEQYF	TGTGCCAGTAGTATGGCGGAAGGTTTTCTCTCCTACGAGCAGTACTTC
TRBJ2-1	TRBV5-1	15	NA	NA	CASSLGETLYNEQFF	TGCGCCAGCAGCTTGGGGGAGACCCTCTACAATGAGCAGTTCTTC
TRBJ2-7	TRBV19	17	TRBD2	NA	CASSIRVGGGRAYEQYF	TGTGCCAGTAGTATACGGGTCGGGGGGGGCCGAGCCTACGAGCAGTACTTC
TRBJ2-5	TRBV9	12	NA	NA	CASSVTQGPQYF	TGTGCCAGCAGCGTGACTCAGGGCCCCCAGTACTTC
TRBJ2-7	TRBV7-4	14	NA	NA	CASSLDGGPYEQYF	TGTGCCAGCAGCTTAGACGGGGGCCCCTACGAGCAGTACTTC
TRBJ1-2	TRBV7-9	15	TRBD1	NA	CASSQEGTGRRGYTF	TGCGCCAGCAGCCAAGAAGGGACAGGGCGGAGAGGCTACACCTTC
TRBJ1-1	TRBV6-6	15	TRBD1	many	CASSYSKTGRTEAFF	TGTGCCAGCAGTTACTCGAAGACAGGGCGGACTGAAGCTTTCTTT
TRBJ2-2	TRBV2	15	NA	NA	CASSWTEPNSGELFF	TGTGCCAGCAGTTGGACGGAACCCAATAGCGGGGAGCTGTTTTTT
TRBJ2-7	TRBV7-9	13	NA	NA	CASSPDRNYEQCF	TGTGCCAGCAGCCCCGACAGGAACTACGAGCAGTGCTTC
TRBJ1-4	TRBV7-9	15	NA	NA	CASSLRDKGREKLFF	TGTGCCAGCAGCTTAAGGGACAAGGGGCGTGAAAAACTGTTTTTT
TRBJ2-1	TRBV20-1	16	TRBD2	many	CSARDPRAGLVVEQFF	TGCAGTGCTAGAGACCCCAGAGCGGGGCTAGTAGTTGAGCAGTTCTTC
TRBJ1-5	TRBV10-2	12	NA	once	CASRAPGAPQHF	TGCGCCAGCAGGGCTCCAGGCGCCCCCCAGCATTTT
TRBJ1-2	TRBV20-1	11	NA	once	CSARNRTEITF	TGCAGTGCTAGAAATCGGACGGAGATTACCTTC
TRBJ1-5	TRBV10-3	16	TRBD1	NA	CAISEDRTGSSQPQHF	TGTGCCATCAGTGAAGACAGGACAGGTTCGAGTCAGCCCCAGCATTTT
TRBJ1-3	TRBV10-3	15	TRBD1	NA	CAISDRGQNGNTIYF	TGTGCCATCAGTGACAGGGGGCAGAATGGAAACACCATATATTTT
TRBJ1-2	TRBV19	15	TRBD1	NA	CASSTRQGQYYGYTF	TGTGCCAGTAGTACCCGACAGGGCCAGTACTATGGCTACACCTTC
TRBJ1-2	TRBV7-2	14	TRBD1	few	CASSLVATGNGYTF	TGTGCCAGCAGCTTAGTGGCGACAGGGAATGGCTACACCTTC
TRBJ1-1	TRBV3-1	14	NA	NA	CASSQEGLHTEAFF	TGTGCCAGCAGCCAGGAGGGGTTGCACACTGAAGCTTTCTTT
TRBJ2-2	TRBV14	15	NA	NA	CASSEGGRGTGELFF	TGTGCCAGCAGTGAGGGGGGCCGGGGCACCGGGGAGCTGTTTTTT
TRBJ1-4	TRBV13	16	TRBD1	few	CASSPRQGEANEKLFF	TGTGCCAGCAGCCCACGACAGGGGGAAGCTAATGAAAAACTGTTTTTT
TRBJ1-6	TRBV30	17	NA	few	CAWSVSVRELRYSPLHF	TGTGCCTGGAGTGTATCGGTCAGAGAACTGCGTTATTCACCCCTCCACTTT
TRBJ1-4	TRBV7-2	15	NA	NA	CASSPSGVFNEKLFF	TGTGCCAGCAGCCCATCAGGGGTTTTCAATGAAAAACTGTTTTTT
TRBJ1-1	TRBV7-9	13	NA	once	CASSLVRVAEAFF	TGTGCCAGCAGCTTAGTGCGGGTGGCTGAAGCTTTCTTT
TRBJ2-1	TRBV15	19	TRBD2	NA	CATSLGLAGGSSSYNEQFF	TGTGCCACCAGCCTAGGACTAGCGGGAGGTTCGAGCTCCTACAATGAGCAGTTCTTC
TRBJ2-7	TRBV25-1	17	NA	NA	CASGALGMGGASYEQYF	TGTGCCAGCGGTGCTCTGGGTATGGGCGGGGCCTCCTACGAGCAGTACTTC
TRBJ1-6	TRBV7-8	15	NA	NA	CASNLDFGGNSTLHF	TGTGCCAGCAACTTAGATTTTGGGGGGAATTCAACCCTCCACTTT
TRBJ2-5	TRBV9	14	TRBD2	many	CASSVDDSGGPKYF	TGTGCCAGCAGCGTAGATGATAGCGGGGGGCCTAAGTACTTC
TRBJ1-6	TRBV4-1	12	NA	NA	CASSQDPSGLHF	TGCGCCAGCAGCCAAGACCCGTCTGGCCTCCACTTT
TRBJ2-3	TRBV29-1	19	TRBD1	NA	CSVGSASSLEQGAADTQYF	TGCAGCGTTGGAAGCGCCAGCAGCTTGGAACAGGGGGCCGCAGATACGCAGTATTTT
TRBJ1-3	TRBV2	14	NA	NA	CASNFQASGNTIYF	TGTGCCAGCAACTTCCAGGCTTCTGGAAACACCATATATTTT
TRBJ1-2	TRBV25-1	13	NA	NA	CASSREVNYGYTF	TGTGCCAGCAGTAGAGAAGTGAACTATGGCTACACCTTC
TRBJ1-2	TRBV10-3	15	TRBD1	NA	CASWTGGLRDYGYTF	TGTGCCAGCTGGACAGGGGGCCTCCGGGACTATGGCTACACCTTC
TRBJ2-2	TRBV2	15	NA	NA	CASRKGVGTIGELFF	TGTGCCAGCAGAAAAGGGGTGGGCACGATCGGGGAGCTGTTTTTT
TRBJ2-7	TRBV2	14	NA	many	CASSGTSSPYEQYF	TGTGCCAGCAGTGGGACTTCTTCGCCCTACGAGCAGTACTTC
TRBJ2-2	TRBV5-1	15	NA	NA	CASSLAGTITGELFF	TGCGCCAGCAGCTTGGCCGGGACCATAACCGGGGAGCTGTTTTTT
TRBJ1-1	TRBV7-8	17	NA	NA	CASSFSGYSEENTEAFF	TGTGCCAGCAGCTTTAGCGGGTATTCCGAGGAGAACACTGAAGCTTTCTTT
TRBJ2-3	TRBV19	12	NA	NA	CASSIPTDTQYF	TGTGCCAGTAGTATTCCCACAGATACGCAGTATTTT
TRBJ2-7	TRBV28	13	TRBD2	NA	CASSDSGTYEQYF	TGTGCCAGCAGCGATAGCGGGACCTACGAGCAGTACTTC
TRBJ1-2	TRBV2	15	NA	few	CASSASGGGNYGYTF	TGTGCCAGCAGTGCCTCCGGAGGGGGGAACTATGGCTACACCTTC
TRBJ2-7	TRBV5-4	15	NA	NA	CASSLGAGPSYERYF	TGTGCCAGCAGCCTGGGGGCAGGGCCCTCCTACGAGCGGTACTTC